The present entry profiles one T cell receptor beta chain with its context. These data belong to a study of blood T cell repertoires in COVID-19. Germline V gene lookup returns CDR1 SEHNR and CDR2 FQNEAQ (reference sequence). This CDR3 contains 11 residues. Trimming took 5 bases from V and 7 from J; bases not matched to a gene: 1. Authors' methods: Nucleated cell number was recorded as an estimate derived from reference gene primer amplification. Some clones are missing from TCRdb's copy, which holds only in-frame ones; the method was immunoSEQ multiplex PCR. The DNA gave D and trimming, while V, J and clone size come from that table. The sample shows about 430,000 clones, around 89% of them seen only once.

What was sequenced was PBMCs or T cells enriched from blood (not recorded which). V and J are TRBV7-9 and TRBJ1-1; TRBD1 aligns across 7 bases. This TCR derives from a woman aged 30 to 39 with acute COVID-19. Here the CDR3 DNA reads TGTGCCAGCAGCCAGGGGGTTGAAGCTTTCTTT. Translating it yields CASSQGVEAFF.